This TCR beta chain was observed in a study of shared clonotypes between healthy human individuals (dated by TCRdb to between 2020 and 2021). Study-wide context: Two women and three men aged 18 to 49 years were included in the cohort. Each donor's leukapheresis produced roughly between about 0.8 and 10 billion PBMCs. Different laboratories and diverse techniques were used to prepare libraries and sequence TCR repertoires, to increase sequencing depth and limit assay-specific biases. Per donor, three plates each were used for CD4 naive and CD4 memory, two for CD8 naive, and one for CD8 memory. The study deeply sequenced blood TCR repertoires of five healthy adults to estimate repertoire size and the extent of clonotype sharing between individuals.

Turning to this clone: Its binding antigen is unknown. There are no base qualities to consult, and no much larger clone falls within one base. The same CDR3 is also encoded by other DNA sequences in this sample.

According to the germline V gene, CDR1 reads SGHRS and CDR2 reads YFSETQ. The cysteine opens and the phenylalanine closes a CDR3 of 14 amino acids. Just the 42-base CDR3 DNA is kept, in frame starting at base 1. V trim: 4 bases; J trim: 2 bases; unmatched bases: 5. TCR CDR3 regions were amplified from genomic DNA by multiplex PCR using the deep immunoSEQ assay. Extracted genomic DNA from each cell subset was spread evenly across all wells of several immunoSEQ 96-well plates, with each plate serving as a replicate. Each replicate PCR for sorted subsets received about 210 ng genomic DNA, equal to roughly 29,000 T cell genomes. Purified libraries were quantified with a Qubit 3.0 fluorometer, sized on a Bioanalyzer 2100, and re-quantified with the KAPA Library Quantification kit. A separate single-read 150-cycle Illumina NextSeq 550 flow cell was used to sequence each immunoSEQ 96-well plate. The study's own analysis went as follows. Because the immunoSEQ output included only junctional sequences and no quality scores, the filtering could not be the same as the filtering used for full-length reads. Sequences were annotated with PyIR, a Python wrapper for IgBLAST v1.9, and V/J genes and CDR3 were assigned using IMGT germline references. Reads were removed for weak V/J assignments (E-value above 1e-6), missing CDR3, stop codons, out-of-frame junctions, or ambiguous translated residues. V3J clonotypes were defined as sequences sharing the same inferred V gene, J gene, and CDR3 amino acid sequence. The percentage overlap between two repertoires was calculated by dividing the number of shared unique clonotypes by the size of the smaller repertoire. RTK rarefaction, the Chao1 estimator, and Recon v2.1 estimates of unobserved clonotypes were used to assess repertoire richness. For all TCRbeta clonotypes obtained by the gDNA method from several donors, generation probabilities were computed with OLGA. TCRdb provides this immuneACCESS table in a form limited to in-frame rearrangements. Some clones are lacking; in checked studies, under half of them reflect an unresolved V gene, and why the rest are absent is not known. The D gene and trimming were derived from the DNA, and the V and J assignments and clone size from that table. A total of 1 million to 1.3 million clones appear in this sample, 78% of them only once. The leading ten clones occupy 0.6% to 0.75% of the sample.

Healthy HIV-negative adults with no recently reported acute infections or vaccinations were included as donors. Every donor was a Caucasian adult residing in Nashville, Tennessee, USA. CD4+ T cells were enriched by magnetic negative selection, after which naive cells were positively selected on CD45RA and the negative fraction was taken as the memory subset. Blood was collected by leukapheresis, and PBMCs were isolated by Ficoll-Histopaque density gradient centrifugation and then cryopreserved in liquid nitrogen vapor phase. Analytical flow cytometry was used to check the purity and quantity of every magnetically sorted T cell population. Genomic DNA was isolated from each sorted fraction and quantified by UV absorbance on a Nanodrop 2000c. Paper-wide results and their limitations: Even with the large sequencing depth, rarefaction of the sorted-subset datasets indicated that sequencing was incomplete. Because the study included only a small number of donors, the genetic and exposure-history diversity represented was limited. Only blood was sampled, and tissue TCR repertoires likely differ from those in blood. Compared with non-shared clonotypes, the clonotypes found in all four sorted-subset donors had higher generation probabilities. Naive subsets generally had larger estimated clonotype richness than memory subsets did. Pairwise subsampling indicated that sequencing depth was expected to affect the degree of clonotype sharing among donors. Roughly 5% of naive CD4, 3.5% of naive CD8, roughly 2.4% of memory CD4, and about 0.4% of memory CD8 clonotypes were shared across a few donors.

The chain employs TRBV5-1 and TRBJ2-5, and 7 bases in between align with TRBD1. Sequenced material: memory CD4+ T cells from PBMCs. This specimen's cell subset or site label, interpreted: CD45RA-negative fraction. This TCR derives from a man aged 18 to 30 in good health. Some clones in this sample may be carry-over from other donors' samples. The CDR3 protein sequence reads: CASSPQGTQETQYF. Here is the DNA: TGCGCCAGCAGCCCACAGGGGACGCAAGAGACCCAGTACTTC.